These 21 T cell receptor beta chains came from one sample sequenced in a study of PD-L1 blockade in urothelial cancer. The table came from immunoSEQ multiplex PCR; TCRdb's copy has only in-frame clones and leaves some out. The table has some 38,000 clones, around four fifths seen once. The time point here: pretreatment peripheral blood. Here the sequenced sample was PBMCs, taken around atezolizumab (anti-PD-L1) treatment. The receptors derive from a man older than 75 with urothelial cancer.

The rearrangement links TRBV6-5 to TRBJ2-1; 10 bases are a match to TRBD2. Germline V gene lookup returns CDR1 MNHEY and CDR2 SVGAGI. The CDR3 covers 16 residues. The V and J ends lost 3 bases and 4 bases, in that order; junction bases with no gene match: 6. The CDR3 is CASSYGALAGYNEQFF. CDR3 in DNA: TGTGCCAGCAGTTATGGTGCACTAGCGGGATACAATGAGCAGTTCTTC.

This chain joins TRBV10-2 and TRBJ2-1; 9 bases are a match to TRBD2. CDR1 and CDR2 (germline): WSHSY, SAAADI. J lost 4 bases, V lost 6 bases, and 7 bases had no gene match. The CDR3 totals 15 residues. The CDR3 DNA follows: TGCGCCAGCAGCGTTAGCGGGGGTAGATACAATGAGCAGTTCTTC. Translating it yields CASSVSGGRYNEQFF.

The chain's CDR3 is CASSLRAGSGANVLTF. For the CDR3, the DNA is TGCGCCAGCAGCTTGCGGGCGGGATCCGGGGCCAACGTCCTGACTTTC. This rearrangement joins TRBV5-1 to TRBJ2-6, with D possibly being TRBD2 (6 bases). Trimming removed 1 base at V and 4 bases at J, with 12 bases between. This CDR3 is built from 16 residues. The germline V gene has CDR1 SGHRS and CDR2 YFSETQ.

The CDR3, as DNA: TGTGCCAGCAGCTTAGCTGGGACTAGCCGAGTTAATGAGCAGTTCTTC. Translating gives CASSLAGTSRVNEQFF. The V call is TRBV7-2, the J call TRBJ2-1, with TRBD2 identical over 9 bases. V was pared by 0 bases and J by 7 bases, with 7 bases of the junction left unmatched. The CDR3 runs 16 residues. CDR1 SGHTA and CDR2 FQGNSA come from the germline V gene.

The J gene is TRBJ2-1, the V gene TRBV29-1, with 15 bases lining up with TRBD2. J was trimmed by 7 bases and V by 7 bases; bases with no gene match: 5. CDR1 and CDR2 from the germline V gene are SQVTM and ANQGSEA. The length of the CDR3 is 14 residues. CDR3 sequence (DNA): TGCAGCGGGGTCGGGACTAGCGGGAGGAATGAGCAGTTCTTC. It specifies CSGVGTSGRNEQFF.

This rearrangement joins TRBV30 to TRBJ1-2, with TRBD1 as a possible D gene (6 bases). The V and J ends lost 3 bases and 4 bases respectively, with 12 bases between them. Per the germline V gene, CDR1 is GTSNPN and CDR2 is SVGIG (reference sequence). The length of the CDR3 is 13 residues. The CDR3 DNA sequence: TGTGCCTGGAGGGTGACAGGTGGCTATGGCTACACCTTC. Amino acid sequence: CAWRVTGGYGYTF. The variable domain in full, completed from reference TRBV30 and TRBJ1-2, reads SQTIHQWPATLVQPVGSPLSLECTVEGTSNPNLYWYRQAAGRGLQLLFYSVGIGQISSEVPQNLSASRPQDRQFILSSKKLLLSDSGFYLCAWRVTGGYGYTFGSGTRLTVV.

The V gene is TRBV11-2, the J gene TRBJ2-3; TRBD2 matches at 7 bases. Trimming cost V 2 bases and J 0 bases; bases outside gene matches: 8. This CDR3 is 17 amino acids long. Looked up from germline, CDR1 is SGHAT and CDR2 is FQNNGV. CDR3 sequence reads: CASSLFGLAASTDTQYF. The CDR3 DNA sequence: TGTGCCAGCAGCTTATTCGGGCTAGCGGCTAGCACAGATACGCAGTATTTT.

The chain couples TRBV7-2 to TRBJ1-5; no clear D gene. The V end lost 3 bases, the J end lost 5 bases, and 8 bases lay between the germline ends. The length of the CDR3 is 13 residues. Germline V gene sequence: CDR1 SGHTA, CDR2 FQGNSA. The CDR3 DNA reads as TGTGCCAGCAGCTTCGGGAGGGATCAGCCCCAGCATTTT. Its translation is CASSFGRDQPQHF.

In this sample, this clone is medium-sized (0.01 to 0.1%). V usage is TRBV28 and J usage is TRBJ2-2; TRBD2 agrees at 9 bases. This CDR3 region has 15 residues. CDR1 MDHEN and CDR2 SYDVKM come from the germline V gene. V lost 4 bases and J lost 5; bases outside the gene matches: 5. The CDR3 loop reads CASSSSGRKTGELFF. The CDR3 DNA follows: TGTGCCAGCAGTTCCAGCGGGAGGAAAACCGGGGAGCTGTTTTTT.

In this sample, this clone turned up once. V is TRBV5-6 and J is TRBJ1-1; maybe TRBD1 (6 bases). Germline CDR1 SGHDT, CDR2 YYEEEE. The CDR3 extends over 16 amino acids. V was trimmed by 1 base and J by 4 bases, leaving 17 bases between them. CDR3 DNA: TGTGCCAGCAGCTTGAGCACAGGGAGGGGAGGCACTGAAGCTTTCTTT. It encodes CASSLSTGRGGTEAFF. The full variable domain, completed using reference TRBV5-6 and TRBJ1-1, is DAGVTQSPTHLIKTRGQQVTLRCSPKSGHDTVSWYQQALGQGPQFIFQYYEEEERQRGNFPDRFSGHQFPNYSSELNVNALLLGDSALYLCASSLSTGRGGTEAFFGQGTRLTVV.

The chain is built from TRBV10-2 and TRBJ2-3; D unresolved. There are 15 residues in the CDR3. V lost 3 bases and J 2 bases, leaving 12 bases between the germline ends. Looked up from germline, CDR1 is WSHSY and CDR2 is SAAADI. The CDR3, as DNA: TGCGCCAGCAGTGAAATCGGCGGCTTCACAGATACGCAGTATTTT. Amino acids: CASSEIGGFTDTQYF.

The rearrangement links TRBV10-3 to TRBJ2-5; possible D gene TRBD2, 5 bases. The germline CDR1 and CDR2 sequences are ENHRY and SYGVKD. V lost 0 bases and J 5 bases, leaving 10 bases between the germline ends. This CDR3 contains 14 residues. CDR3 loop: CAISESRGKETQYF. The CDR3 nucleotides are TGTGCCATCAGTGAGTCACGAGGGAAGGAGACCCAGTACTTC.

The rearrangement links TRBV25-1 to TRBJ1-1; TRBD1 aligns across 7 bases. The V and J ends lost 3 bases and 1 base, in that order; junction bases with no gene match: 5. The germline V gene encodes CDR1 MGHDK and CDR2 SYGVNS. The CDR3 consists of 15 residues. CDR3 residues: CASSDQGGRNTEAFF. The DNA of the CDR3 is TGTGCCAGCAGTGATCAGGGGGGCAGGAACACTGAAGCTTTCTTT. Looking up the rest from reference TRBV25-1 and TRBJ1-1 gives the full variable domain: EADIYQTPRYLVIGTGKKITLECSQTMGHDKMYWYQQDPGMELHLIHYSYGVNSTEKGDLSSESTVSRIRTEHFPLTLESARPSHTSQYLCASSDQGGRNTEAFFGQGTRLTVV.

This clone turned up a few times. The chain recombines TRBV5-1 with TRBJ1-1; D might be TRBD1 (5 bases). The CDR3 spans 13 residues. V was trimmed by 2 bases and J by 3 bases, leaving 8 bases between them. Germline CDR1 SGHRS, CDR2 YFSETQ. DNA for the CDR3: TGCGCCAGCAGCTTCGGGGGAGACACTGAAGCTTTCTTT. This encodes CASSFGGDTEAFF.

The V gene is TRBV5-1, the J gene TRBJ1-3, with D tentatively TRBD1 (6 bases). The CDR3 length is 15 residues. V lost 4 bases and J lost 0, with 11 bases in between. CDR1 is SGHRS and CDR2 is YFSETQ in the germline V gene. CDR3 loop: CASSPDSLSGNTIYF. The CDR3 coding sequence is TGCGCCAGCAGCCCGGACAGTCTCTCTGGAAACACCATATATTTT.

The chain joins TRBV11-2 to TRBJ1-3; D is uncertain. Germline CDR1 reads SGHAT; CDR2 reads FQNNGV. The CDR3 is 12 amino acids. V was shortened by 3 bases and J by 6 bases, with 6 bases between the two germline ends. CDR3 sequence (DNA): TGTGCCAGCAGCTTGGCTGAAAACACCATATATTTT. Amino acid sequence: CASSLAENTIYF.

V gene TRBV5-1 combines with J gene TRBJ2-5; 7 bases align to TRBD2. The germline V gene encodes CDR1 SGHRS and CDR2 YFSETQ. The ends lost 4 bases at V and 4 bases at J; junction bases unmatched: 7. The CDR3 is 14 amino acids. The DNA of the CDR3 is TGCGCCAGCAGCAGGCCCCCGGGAGGAGAGACCCAGTACTTC. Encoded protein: CASSRPPGGETQYF.

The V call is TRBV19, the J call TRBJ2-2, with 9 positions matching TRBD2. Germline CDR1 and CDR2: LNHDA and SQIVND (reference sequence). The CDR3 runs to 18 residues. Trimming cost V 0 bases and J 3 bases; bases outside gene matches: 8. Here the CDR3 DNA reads TGTGCCAGTAGTATAGATCTCTTAGCGGGAGCGTACACCGGGGAGCTGTTTTTT. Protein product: CASSIDLLAGAYTGELFF.

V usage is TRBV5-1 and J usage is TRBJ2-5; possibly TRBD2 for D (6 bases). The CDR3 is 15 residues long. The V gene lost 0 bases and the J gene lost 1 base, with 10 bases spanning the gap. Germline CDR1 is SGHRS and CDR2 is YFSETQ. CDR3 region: CASSLASDLQETQYF. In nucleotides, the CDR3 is TGCGCCAGCAGCTTGGCTAGCGACCTCCAAGAGACCCAGTACTTC.

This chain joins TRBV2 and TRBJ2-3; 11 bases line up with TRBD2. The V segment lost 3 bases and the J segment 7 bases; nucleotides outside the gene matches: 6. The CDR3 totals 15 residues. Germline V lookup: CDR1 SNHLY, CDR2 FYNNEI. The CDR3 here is CASSDWLAGGYTQYF. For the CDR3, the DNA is TGTGCCAGCAGTGACTGGCTAGCGGGAGGTTATACGCAGTATTTT.

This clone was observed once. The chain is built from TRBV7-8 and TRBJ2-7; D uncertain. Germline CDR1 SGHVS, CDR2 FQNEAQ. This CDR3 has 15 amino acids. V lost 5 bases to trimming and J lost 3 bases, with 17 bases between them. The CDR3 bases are TGTGCCAGCAGCCGCTCCCGAGACTCCCACTACGAGCAGTACTTC. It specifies CASSRSRDSHYEQYF.